The source of this T cell receptor (beta chain) is a study of CD8+CD57+ T cells in acquired aplastic anemia. The junction had 3 bases not matched to a gene; V was cut back by 3 bases and J by 5 bases. From germline, CDR1 is LNHNV and CDR2 YYDKDF (reference sequence). The CDR3 extends over 13 amino acids. A note on this clonotype: Its antigen is as yet unknown.

Genomic DNA templated the TCR beta VDJ and CDR3 profiling. Each CDR3 protein gets one entry after TCRdb re-called the reads with MiXCR. The data hold tens of thousands of distinct CDR3 sequences, with 55% to 75% observed a single time. Study conclusions and caveats: CD8+ Simpson's diversity showed no significant patient-control difference.

Input material: sorted CD4+, CD8+, or CD8+CD57+ T cells (not recorded which) from PBMCs. The receptor was isolated from a human donor in good health, serving as a control. The gene calls are TRBV15 and TRBJ1-2, with 7 bases that match TRBD1. CDR3 loop: CATSSTGEYGYTF. The CDR3 DNA reads as TGTGCCACCAGCAGTACAGGGGAATATGGCTACACCTTC.